These 9 T cell receptor beta chains were sequenced from one sample in a study of blood T cell repertoires in COVID-19. Produced via immunoSEQ multiplex PCR; TCRdb's table is partial and in-frame only. The sample carries over 300,000 clones, approximately 88% recorded once. The material sequenced was peripheral blood. All receptors derive from a middle-aged man with acute or convalescent COVID-19.

This sequence joins TRBV5-1 and TRBJ2-2; tentatively, D is TRBD1 (6 bases). Germline CDR1 SGHRS, CDR2 YFSETQ. The CDR3 is 13 residues long. The ends were cut back, 4 bases at V and 6 bases at J, with 10 bases in the middle. Here the CDR3 DNA reads TGCGCCAGCAGCCAACAGGGAGCCGGGGAGCTGTTTTTT. Translating gives CASSQQGAGELFF.

CDR3 nucleotide sequence: TGTGCCAGCAGGAGGGGAGGGGAGACCCAGTACTTC. It translates to CASRRGGETQYF. The rearrangement joins TRBV5-6 to TRBJ2-5; 7 positions agree with TRBD2. J was trimmed by 5 bases and V by 5 bases; bases with no gene match: 3. The germline gives CDR1 SGHDT, CDR2 YYEEEE. This CDR3 region has 12 residues.

V is TRBV2 and J is TRBJ1-1; D possibly corresponds to TRBD1 (6 bases). Germline CDR1 and CDR2: SNHLY and FYNNEI. V was cut by 3 bases and J by 1 base, with 15 bases left in between. This CDR3 is 16 amino acids long. The CDR3 nucleotides are TGTGCCAGCAGTGAGAGTAGGGGGGGGTCGAACACTGAAGCTTTCTTT. Translating it yields CASSESRGGSNTEAFF.

The chain recombines TRBV27 with TRBJ1-2, with 9 positions matching TRBD1. The CDR3 totals 16 residues. Germline CDR1 is MNHEY and CDR2 is SMNVEV (reference sequence). V was pared by 7 bases and J by 8 bases, with 17 bases of the junction left unmatched. The DNA of the CDR3 is TGTGCCAGCACCCCATTGGGCACAGGGGGCTTTAGGGGCTACACCTTC. This sequence encodes CASTPLGTGGFRGYTF.

The chain joins TRBV4-1 to TRBJ1-6; D gene uncertain. The CDR3 is 14 residues long. Germline V gene data show CDR1 as MGHRA and CDR2 as YSYEKL. V was trimmed by 5 bases and J by 7 bases, leaving 12 bases between them. CDR3 protein: CASSYPGKNSPLHF. CDR3 nucleotide sequence: TGCGCCAGCAGCTATCCGGGAAAAAATTCACCCCTCCACTTT.

The J gene is TRBJ2-7, the V gene TRBV20-1; the D is unclear. Looked up from germline, CDR1 is DFQATT and CDR2 is SNEGSKA (reference sequence). This CDR3 has 14 amino acids. V was shortened by 3 bases and J by 0 bases, with 12 bases between the two germline ends. CDR3: CSASSGIVSYEQYF. The CDR3 bases are TGCAGTGCTAGTAGTGGCATCGTCTCCTACGAGCAGTACTTC.

The J gene is TRBJ1-5, the V gene TRBV15; tentative D call: TRBD1 (5 bases). The germline V gene encodes CDR1 LNHNV and CDR2 YYDKDF (reference sequence). This CDR3 region has 15 residues. Deletions cut 7 bases from V and 7 bases from J, with 20 bases between. CDR3 sequence reads: CATTLGSRVGQPQHF. DNA for the CDR3: TGTGCCACCACCCTCGGGTCCAGGGTCGGGCAGCCCCAGCATTTT.

The chain has TRBV24-1 and TRBJ1-2, with D perhaps TRBD1 (5 bases). Trimming shortened V by 3 bases and J by 5 bases, and 12 bases separated the two germline ends. This CDR3 has 14 residues. Germline CDR1 reads KGHDR; CDR2 reads SFDVKD. DNA for the CDR3: TGTGCCACCAGTGATCCCCCCAGGGAATATGGCTACACCTTC. Its translation is CATSDPPREYGYTF.

The chain uses TRBV14 and TRBJ2-1, with D possibly being TRBD1 (5 bases). This CDR3 has 13 amino acids. Germline assignment: CDR1 SGHDN and CDR2 FVKESK. V lost 3 bases to trimming and J lost 2 bases, with 5 bases between them. CDR3: CASSQDTYNEQFF. CDR3 coding DNA: TGTGCCAGCAGCCAGGACACCTACAATGAGCAGTTCTTC.